This T cell receptor (beta chain) was obtained from a study of cytotoxic CD8 clonotypes in ibrutinib-treated CLL. Turning to the study itself: The patients comprised approximately eleven relapsed/refractory and around 14 treatment-naive cases, around 17 IGHV unmutated.

Profiled with immunoSEQ multiplex PCR; TCRdb holds only in-frame clones, not every one. Among about 25,000 clones listed, around 74% were seen once. Sequences were derived from PBMCs, sampled at disease progression, from a patient treated with ibrutinib. The TCR comes from a human donor with chronic lymphocytic leukemia.

The CDR3 here is CASSSPGRGTSYNEQFF. In nucleotides, the CDR3 is TGTGCCAGCAGCTCTCCGGGACGGGGGACCTCCTACAATGAGCAGTTCTTC. This rearrangement joins TRBV5-4 to TRBJ2-1, with TRBD2 as a possible D gene (6 bases). V lost 3 bases, J lost 0 bases, and 16 bases lay in between. Germline V gene data show CDR1 as SGHNT and CDR2 as YYREEE (reference sequence). CDR3 length: 17 residues.